This note documents a single T cell receptor beta chain sequence. Sequenced by immunoSEQ multiplex PCR; TCRdb stores in-frame clones only, minus some. The sample yields 95,000 to 110,000 clones, approximately 90% seen once. This specimen comes from a study of blood T cell repertoires in COVID-19. This CDR3 is 16 amino acids long. Germline V lookup: CDR1 SEHNR, CDR2 FQNEAQ (reference sequence). With 3 bases removed from V and 2 bases from J, the gap between germline ends came to 14 bases. The chain has TRBV7-9 and TRBJ1-3; D unresolved. The source is a woman at least 80 years old in a cohort sampled during active COVID-19. Sequenced sample: peripheral blood. CDR3 amino acids: CASSLAGETTGNTIYF. DNA for the CDR3: TGTGCCAGCAGCTTGGCCGGGGAGACGACTGGAAACACCATATATTTT.